One and the same sample provided the 26 T cell receptor beta chains below, sequenced in a study of CD8 T cells in ankylosing spondylitis. General study results and limits: Ankylosing spondylitis blood seemed to carry a telltale TCR beta motif made of several highly homologous variants.

Using its own MiXCR run on the 5' RACE reads, TCRdb lists one record per CDR3 protein. Of 700,000 to 1,000,000 distinct CDR3 sequences in the sample, 10% to 15% were seen once. For these TCRs, the target antigens are not known. Material: blood, either unsorted or a sorted T cell fraction (not recorded which). These TCRs come from a male donor with ankylosing spondylitis.

The chain is built from TRBV12-3 or TRBV12-4 and TRBJ1-5, with D unclear. The V and J ends lost 6 bases and 7 bases respectively, with 13 bases between them. This CDR3 spans 13 amino acids. CDR3 sequence (DNA): TGTGCCAGCAGCTGGAGCGGGTACCAGCCCCAGCATTTT. It codes for CASSWSGYQPQHF.

The genes are TRBV6-5 and TRBJ2-7, with 11 bases lining up with TRBD1. CDR3 size: 16 residues. The germline V gene encodes CDR1 MNHEY and CDR2 SVGAGI. V shed 2 bases and J 7 bases; nucleotides not matched to a gene: 10. CDR3 DNA: TGTGCCAGCAGTTACAGACGGACAGGGGGCAGAGGGGAGCAGTACTTC. This translates into CASSYRRTGGRGEQYF.

This clonotype was counted at least ten times. The chain couples TRBV7-2 to TRBJ2-7, with TRBD2 matching over 14 bases. Per germline, CDR1 SGHTA and CDR2 FQGNSA. CDR3 length equals 17 residues. V lost 1 base, J lost 5 bases, and 7 bases stayed unmatched. CDR3 amino acids: CASSLVGGTSGSNEQYF. As DNA, the CDR3 is TGTGCCAGCAGCTTAGTAGGAGGGACTAGCGGGAGCAACGAGCAGTACTTC.

This clonotype has more than one count but fewer than ten. The rearrangement uses TRBV5-6 and TRBJ2-7; 9 bases fit TRBD1. Unmatched junction bases numbered 8, after V lost 0 bases and J lost 7 bases. CDR3 size: 15 residues. Germline V gene lookup returns CDR1 SGHDT and CDR2 YYEEEE. CDR3 DNA: TGTGCCAGCAGCTTGGGGGACAGGGTCCTAGGGGAGCAGTACTTC. It translates to CASSLGDRVLGEQYF.

This clonotype was seen ten or more times. V is TRBV5-1 and J is TRBJ2-1, with TRBD2 identical over 11 bases. Germline CDR1 reads SGHRS; CDR2 reads YFSETQ. V dropped 3 bases and J dropped 9; count of bases not matched to a gene: 5. The CDR3 loop spans 14 amino acids. The CDR3 reads CASSSTSGIGEQFF. CDR3 nucleotides: TGCGCCAGCAGCTCGACTAGCGGGATAGGTGAGCAGTTCTTC.

J is TRBJ2-1 and V is TRBV18, with TRBD2 matching 12 bases. The CDR3 sequence is 17 residues long. From germline, CDR1 is KGHSH and CDR2 LQKENI. The V and J ends lost 6 bases and 10 bases, in that order; junction bases with no gene match: 16. The CDR3 spells CASSPRRASGRVEEQFF. DNA of the CDR3: TGTGCCAGCTCGCCTAGGCGGGCTAGCGGGAGGGTGGAGGAGCAGTTCTTC.

This rearrangement joins TRBV20-1 to TRBJ2-7; D may correspond to TRBD1 or TRBD2 (5 bases each). V lost 5 bases to trimming and J lost 5 bases, with 16 bases between them. This CDR3 has 13 amino acids. In germline, CDR1 is DFQATT, CDR2 SNEGSKA (reference sequence). CDR3 protein: CSALRQNSDEQYF. The CDR3 DNA reads TGCAGTGCTCTACGACAGAATAGCGACGAGCAGTACTTC.

V is TRBV7-2 and J is TRBJ2-6; unclear D gene. This CDR3 is built from 16 residues. V gave up 5 bases and J gave up 1 base, with 12 bases separating them. CDR1 is SGHTA, CDR2 FQGNSA, per germline. CDR3 DNA sequence: TGTGCCAGCAGCCCAACTTCCGCTTCTGGGGCCAACGTCCTGACTTTC. Translating gives CASSPTSASGANVLTF. Drawing the rest from reference TRBV7-2 and TRBJ2-6, the complete variable domain is GAGVSQSPSNKVTEKGKDVELRCDPISGHTALYWYRQSLGQGLEFLIYFQGNSAPDKSGLPSDRFSAERTGGSVSTLTIQRTQQEDSAVYLCASSPTSASGANVLTFGAGSRLTVL.

A few counts support this clonotype. V usage is TRBV29-1 and J usage is TRBJ1-1; no clear D. V shed 7 bases and J shed 3 bases, with 18 bases lying between them. The CDR3 is made up of 14 amino acids. Per germline, CDR1 SQVTM and CDR2 ANQGSEA. The CDR3 loop is CSAFWTAGDTEAFF. The CDR3 coding sequence is TGCAGCGCTTTTTGGACCGCGGGTGACACTGAAGCTTTCTTT.

In its sample, this clonotype was seen many times. V is TRBV4-2 and J is TRBJ1-1; D not resolved. The ends were cut back, 0 bases at V and 0 bases at J, with 5 bases in the middle. The CDR3 is 14 amino acids. CDR1 and CDR2 from the germline V gene are LGHNA and YNFKEQ. The CDR3 DNA reads as TGTGCCAGCAGCCAAGATGGGGTGAACACTGAAGCTTTCTTT. As protein: CASSQDGVNTEAFF.

This clonotype has only a few counts. The chain recombines TRBV20-1 with TRBJ2-3, with D maybe TRBD2 (5 bases). The CDR3 sequence is 14 residues long. Germline lookup yields CDR1 DFQATT and CDR2 SNEGSKA (reference sequence). V lost 7 bases, J lost 1 base, and 15 bases lay in between. This CDR3 reads CSVPVVRGTDTQYF. CDR3 nucleotide sequence: TGCAGTGTCCCGGTAGTGCGGGGCACAGATACGCAGTATTTT.

In its sample, this clonotype was seen a few times. The rearrangement joins TRBV5-1 to TRBJ2-5; the D call may be TRBD1 or TRBD2 (6 bases each). Germline CDR1 SGHRS, CDR2 YFSETQ. The CDR3 is 16 residues long. V was clipped by 7 bases and J by 4 bases, with 23 bases between them. The CDR3: CASSKGGANLGETQYF. CDR3 bases: TGCGCCAGCTCCAAGGGGGGCGCAAATTTGGGAGAGACCCAGTACTTC.

This clonotype was seen a few times. The rearrangement links TRBV12-3 or TRBV12-4 to TRBJ2-2; D not certain. The CDR3 length is 15 residues. V lost 1 base and J 4 bases, leaving 10 bases between the germline ends. The CDR3 region is CASSLVNVGTGELFF. The CDR3 nucleotides are TGTGCCAGCAGTTTAGTAAATGTGGGCACCGGGGAGCTGTTTTTT.

In this sample, this clonotype turned up many times. CDR3 in amino acids: CSVLSGNALNEQFF. The CDR3 coding sequence is TGCAGCGTCCTGAGCGGTAACGCCCTCAATGAGCAGTTCTTC. This rearrangement joins TRBV29-1 to TRBJ2-1; tentatively, D is TRBD2 (5 bases). The germline gives CDR1 SQVTM, CDR2 ANQGSEA. V lost 6 bases and J lost 6, with 18 bases in between. The CDR3 contains 14 residues.

The chain carries TRBV20-1 and TRBJ1-6, with no clear D. V was pared by 6 bases and J by 6 bases, with 15 bases between. Germline V CDR1 and CDR2: DFQATT, SNEGSKA (reference sequence). The CDR3 runs to 14 residues. CDR3 amino acids: CSAKINYPNSPLHF. In nucleotides, the CDR3 is TGCAGTGCCAAGATAAATTACCCTAATTCACCCCTCCACTTT.

The rearrangement links TRBV5-1 to TRBJ1-3, with TRBD1 matching over 8 bases. Germline CDR1 is SGHRS and CDR2 is YFSETQ. The J segment lost 0 bases and the V segment lost 3 bases, leaving 11 bases of the junction unmatched. The CDR3 totals 18 residues. The CDR3 coding sequence is TGCGCCAGCAGCTCATTCGCAGGGGGCGAAAACTCTGGAAACACCATATATTTT. Translated, it gives CASSSFAGGENSGNTIYF.

This clonotype was recorded at least ten times. This rearrangement joins TRBV29-1 to TRBJ2-1, with TRBD2 identical over 11 bases. In germline, CDR1 is SQVTM, CDR2 ANQGSEA. The ends lost 3 bases at V and 4 bases at J; junction bases unmatched: 5. The CDR3 consists of 15 residues. This chain's CDR3 is CSVEPLAGGYNEQFF. The CDR3 nucleotides read TGCAGCGTTGAGCCCCTAGCGGGGGGATACAATGAGCAGTTCTTC.

There are many counts of this clonotype. The V and J genes are TRBV12-3 or TRBV12-4 and TRBJ2-1, with D hard to call. V gave up 5 bases and J gave up 9 bases, with 14 bases separating them. This CDR3 contains 13 residues. The chain's CDR3 is CASSTVGRFEQFF. CDR3 nucleotide sequence: TGTGCCAGCAGTACGGTGGGTAGATTTGAGCAGTTCTTC.

This clonotype occurred a few times. The chain links TRBV20-1 to TRBJ1-2; D call uncertain. This CDR3 comprises 14 residues. V lost 5 bases to trimming and J lost 0 bases, with 13 bases between them. Germline-derived CDR1 and CDR2 are DFQATT and SNEGSKA (reference sequence). The CDR3 spells CSALMTRANYGYTF. In nucleotides, the CDR3 is TGCAGTGCTCTCATGACACGCGCTAACTATGGCTACACCTTC.

A few counts support this clonotype. The chain combines TRBV24-1 with TRBJ2-1; 7 bases match TRBD2. CDR1 and CDR2 from the germline V gene are KGHDR and SFDVKD. Trimming cost V 5 bases and J 5 bases; bases outside gene matches: 11. This CDR3 is 16 amino acids long. Written as DNA, the CDR3 is TGTGCCACCAGTGGATTCTCCAGCGGGGACCACAATGAGCAGTTCTTC. Translated: CATSGFSSGDHNEQFF.

This clonotype has ten or more counts. The chain combines TRBV20-1 with TRBJ2-7, with a possible D match to TRBD2 (7 bases). The CDR3 length is 14 residues. V was pared by 6 bases and J by 0 bases, with 15 bases between. The germline V gene encodes CDR1 DFQATT and CDR2 SNEGSKA (reference sequence). This CDR3 reads CSAQRGGSSYEQYF. The CDR3 nucleotides read TGCAGTGCACAGAGGGGGGGGAGCTCCTACGAGCAGTACTTC.

This clonotype showed up just a few times. The chain carries TRBV4-3 and TRBJ1-2; D not certain. V lost 1 base and J 8 bases, leaving 14 bases between the germline ends. Germline values: CDR1 LGHNA, CDR2 YSLEER. This CDR3 is 14 amino acids long. The CDR3: CASSQVLRFRGYTF. DNA for the CDR3: TGCGCCAGCAGCCAAGTGTTACGGTTTAGGGGCTACACCTTC.

V is TRBV11-1 and J is TRBJ2-3; perhaps TRBD1 as D (6 bases). Trimming removed 3 bases from V and 4 bases from J, with 23 bases in between. Germline loops: CDR1 SGHAT, CDR2 FQDESV (reference sequence). The CDR3 has 18 amino acids. CDR3 region: CASSFWGQGIHGADTQYF. CDR3 bases: TGTGCCAGCAGCTTCTGGGGGCAGGGGATCCACGGCGCAGATACGCAGTATTTT.

This clonotype was seen many times. CDR3 nucleotide sequence: TGCGCCAGCAGCTTGGCCCTCATAGGGAACACTGAAGCTTTCTTT. Translation gives CASSLALIGNTEAFF. The chain combines TRBV5-1 with TRBJ1-1; no firm D call. V was pared by 0 bases and J by 1 base, with 10 bases between. CDR3 length equals 15 residues. Germline values: CDR1 SGHRS, CDR2 YFSETQ.

The rearrangement uses TRBV6-6 and TRBJ2-3, with 9 bases identical to TRBD2. The CDR3 contains 13 residues. Germline CDR1 MNHNY, CDR2 SVGAGI (reference sequence). V trimming: 8 bases; J trimming: 4 bases; junction bases outside the gene matches: 4. CDR3 loop: CASGRGGSDTQYF. The CDR3 DNA sequence: TGTGCCAGCGGGCGGGGGGGGTCAGATACGCAGTATTTT.

This rearrangement joins TRBV7-3 to TRBJ2-6, with D perhaps TRBD1 (6 bases). V gave up 2 bases and J gave up 0 bases, with 14 bases separating them. The length of the CDR3 is 18 residues. The germline gives CDR1 SGHTA, CDR2 FQGTGA. CDR3 sequence reads: CASSLAAQGSSGANVLTF. CDR3 nucleotides: TGTGCCAGCAGCTTAGCCGCCCAGGGGAGCTCTGGGGCCAACGTCCTGACTTTC.